The 22 T cell receptor beta chains presented below share a single source sample, sequenced in a study of shared clonotypes between healthy human individuals. Profiling relied on immunoSEQ multiplex PCR, and the TCRdb table lists in-frame clones only, not all of them. The sample carries 550,000 to 800,000 clones, roughly 70% recorded once. Sequences were obtained from memory CD4+ T cells sorted from blood. Subset: CD45RA-negative fraction. Source of these receptors: a young woman in good health.

This chain links TRBV5-1 with TRBJ2-7; 7 bases map to TRBD1. V dropped 4 bases and J dropped 3; count of bases not matched to a gene: 4. The V gene's germline CDR1 is SGHRS and CDR2 YFSETQ. The CDR3 has 13 amino acids. CDR3 sequence (DNA): TGCGCCAGCAGCCCGGGACAGAGCTACGAGCAGTACTTC. This encodes CASSPGQSYEQYF. Complete variable domain (other parts from reference TRBV5-1 and TRBJ2-7): KAGVTQTPRYLIKTRGQQVTLSCSPISGHRSVSWYQQTPGQGLQFLFEYFSETQRNKGNFPGRFSGRQFSNSRSEMNVSTLELGDSALYLCASSPGQSYEQYFGPGTRLTVT.

This chain links TRBV19 with TRBJ2-7; no firm D call. The CDR3 totals 13 residues. Germline V lookup: CDR1 LNHDA, CDR2 SQIVND (reference sequence). Deletions cut 5 bases from V and 0 bases from J, with 8 bases between. This chain's CDR3 is CASSQKSSYEQYF. CDR3 bases: TGTGCCAGTAGTCAAAAAAGCTCCTACGAGCAGTACTTC.

The count of this clone is one. Since a much larger clone is just one base distant, this may be a read error. The CDR3 nucleotides are TGTGCCAGCAGTCCACAGGGGAACTATGGCTACACCTTC. Its protein is CASSPQGNYGYTF. The genes are TRBV27 and TRBJ1-2, with 7 bases matching TRBD1. The V gene end was trimmed by 5 bases and the J gene end by 2 bases; junction bases not matched to a gene: 2. The germline V gene encodes CDR1 MNHEY and CDR2 SMNVEV (reference sequence). CDR3 length equals 13 residues.

This chain uses TRBV5-1 with TRBJ2-3; D is tentatively TRBD1 or TRBD2 (5 bases each). Germline V gives CDR1 SGHRS, CDR2 YFSETQ. The CDR3 has 14 residues. Trimming cost V 4 bases and J 4 bases, with 13 bases left between them. CDR3 nucleotide sequence: TGCGCCAGCAGCATGGGGGACCACGCAGATACGCAGTATTTT. The encoded protein is CASSMGDHADTQYF.

The genes are TRBV4-2 and TRBJ2-1; TRBD2 might be the D (6 bases). The V and J ends lost 4 bases and 4 bases respectively, with 20 bases between them. Germline CDR1 and CDR2: LGHNA and YNFKEQ. The CDR3 extends over 17 amino acids. CDR3 region: CASSPPYGSNRYNEQFF. The CDR3 DNA is TGTGCCAGCAGCCCCCCCTACGGGAGCAATAGATACAATGAGCAGTTCTTC.

V is TRBV19 and J is TRBJ2-2, with D tentatively TRBD1 (6 bases). CDR3 length: 14 residues. Germline V CDR1 and CDR2: LNHDA, SQIVND (reference sequence). V shed 9 bases and J shed 6 bases, with 17 bases lying between them. The CDR3 DNA reads as TGTGCCAGCTCCCTAACAGGGTCGGCCGGGGAGCTGTTTTTT. Translation gives CASSLTGSAGELFF. The whole variable domain, remainder taken from reference TRBV19 and TRBJ2-2, is DGGITQSPKYLFRKEGQNVTLSCEQNLNHDAMYWYRQDPGQGLRLIYYSQIVNDFQKGDIAEGYSVSREKKESFPLTVTSAQKNPTAFYLCASSLTGSAGELFFGEGSRLTVL.

This rearrangement joins TRBV25-1 to TRBJ1-2; no reliable D call. The germline gives CDR1 MGHDK, CDR2 SYGVNS. The CDR3 runs 15 residues. V was cut by 4 bases and J by 2 bases, with 14 bases left in between. CDR3 sequence: CASSAPGMGNYGYTF. CDR3 nucleotides: TGTGCCAGCAGTGCCCCTGGTATGGGGAACTATGGCTACACCTTC.

V usage is TRBV27 and J usage is TRBJ2-5; D may be TRBD2 (5 bases). Deletions cut 5 bases from V and 7 bases from J, with 17 bases between. The germline V gene has CDR1 MNHEY and CDR2 SMNVEV (reference sequence). The CDR3 covers 14 residues. The CDR3 nucleotides are TGTGCCAGCAGTCAGGAAGCAGCGGTAGGGACCCAGTACTTC. Protein product: CASSQEAAVGTQYF.

This chain uses TRBV2 with TRBJ2-7; D might be TRBD1 (6 bases). V lost 6 bases and J lost 7, with 10 bases in between. CDR1 and CDR2 (germline): SNHLY, FYNNEI. This CDR3 spans 11 amino acids. CDR3 protein: CASSIRGEQYF. The CDR3 DNA follows: TGTGCCAGCAGCATCAGGGGTGAGCAGTACTTC. Full variable domain (outside the CDR3, taken from reference TRBV2 and TRBJ2-7): EPEVTQTPSHQVTQMGQEVILRCVPISNHLYFYWYRQILGQKVEFLVSFYNNEISEKSEIFDDQFSVERPDGSNFTLKIRSTKLEDSAMYFCASSIRGEQYFGPGTRLTVT.

The V call is TRBV30, the J call TRBJ1-5, with D maybe TRBD1 (5 bases). CDR1 and CDR2 (germline): GTSNPN, SVGIG (reference sequence). V was clipped by 0 bases and J by 1 base, with 16 bases between them. CDR3 size: 17 residues. The DNA of the CDR3 is TGTGCCTGGAGTGTAAGTGGGGTGGGGGAAAGCAATCAGCCCCAGCATTTT. It translates to CAWSVSGVGESNQPQHF.

This chain joins TRBV10-2 and TRBJ2-6; 7 positions match TRBD1. The CDR3 totals 17 residues. The germline CDR1 and CDR2 sequences are WSHSY and SAAADI. The V gene end was trimmed by 7 bases and the J gene end by 0 bases; junction bases not matched to a gene: 9. DNA of the CDR3: TGCGCCAGCATCAAAGAGACAGGGCCCTCTGGGGCCAACGTCCTGACTTTC. It codes for CASIKETGPSGANVLTF.

The chain recombines TRBV28 with TRBJ2-7, with TRBD1 matching 9 bases. From germline, CDR1 is MDHEN and CDR2 SYDVKM. V lost 10 bases, J lost 1 base, and 11 bases stayed unmatched. This CDR3 is 15 amino acids long. CDR3 nucleotide sequence: TGTGCCACCAGAACCGGGGGACAGGGATCCTACGAGCAGTACTTC. This translates into CATRTGGQGSYEQYF. Variable domain in full (rest from reference TRBV28 and TRBJ2-7): DVKVTQSSRYLVKRTGEKVFLECVQDMDHENMFWYRQDPGLGLRLIYFSYDVKMKEKGDIPEGYSVSREKKERFSLILESASTNQTSMYLCATRTGGQGSYEQYFGPGTRLTVT.

The genes are TRBV10-1 and TRBJ1-3, with TRBD1 as a possible D gene (6 bases). In germline, CDR1 is WNHNN, CDR2 SYGVQD (reference sequence). The CDR3 spans 15 residues. V lost 1 base and J 3 bases, leaving 10 bases between the germline ends. CDR3 loop: CASSEFGTNGNTIYF. The DNA for the CDR3 is TGCGCCAGCAGTGAGTTCGGGACAAATGGAAACACCATATATTTT.

In this sample, this clone turned up a few times. The sample has other DNA sequences that encode this CDR3 too. The V gene is TRBV28, the J gene TRBJ1-4; D is unresolved. The ends were cut back, 3 bases at V and 5 bases at J, with 7 bases in the middle. Germline values: CDR1 MDHEN, CDR2 SYDVKM. The CDR3 extends over 13 amino acids. CDR3 coding DNA: TGTGCCAGCAGTTTGGGCGGAAATGAAAAACTGTTTTTT. Translation: CASSLGGNEKLFF.

The chain is built from TRBV30 and TRBJ1-3; TRBD1 might be the D (5 bases). The ends were cut back, 1 base at V and 3 bases at J, with 10 bases in the middle. The CDR3 is 14 amino acids. Germline V CDR1 and CDR2: GTSNPN, SVGIG (reference sequence). The CDR3: CAWSAGNDGNTIYF. CDR3 DNA: TGTGCCTGGAGTGCAGGGAACGATGGAAACACCATATATTTT.

The V and J genes are TRBV27 and TRBJ2-2; possible D gene TRBD2, 6 bases. CDR1 and CDR2 (germline): MNHEY, SMNVEV (reference sequence). The CDR3 extends over 15 amino acids. V was clipped by 3 bases and J by 7 bases, with 15 bases between them. The CDR3 sequence is CASSFGGGGGGELFF. As DNA, the CDR3 is TGTGCCAGCAGTTTCGGGGGAGGAGGCGGCGGGGAGCTGTTTTTT.

This chain connects TRBV2 to TRBJ1-1; 8 bases fit TRBD1. This CDR3 spans 14 amino acids. Germline CDR1 and CDR2: SNHLY and FYNNEI. J lost 9 bases, V lost 8 bases, and 14 bases had no gene match. The CDR3 is CASLRGQGRLQAFF. The CDR3 DNA reads as TGTGCCAGCTTAAGAGGACAGGGACGGTTACAAGCTTTCTTT.

The J gene is TRBJ2-7, the V gene TRBV15; D uncertain. The V gene lost 3 bases and the J gene lost 3 bases, with 9 bases spanning the gap. This CDR3 region has 13 residues. Germline assignment: CDR1 LNHNV and CDR2 YYDKDF (reference sequence). The CDR3 DNA is TGTGCCACCAGCAGGACAAGGGACTACGAGCAGTACTTC. Translation: CATSRTRDYEQYF.

The rearrangement uses TRBV7-8 and TRBJ2-7, with a weak D call TRBD2 (6 bases). V was shortened by 1 base and J by 6 bases, with 16 bases between the two germline ends. The CDR3 runs 15 residues. Germline CDR1 and CDR2: SGHVS and FQNEAQ. CDR3 nucleotide sequence: TGTGCCAGCAGCTTAGATCGCCTACCCGGGGGCGAGCAGTACTTC. This sequence encodes CASSLDRLPGGEQYF.

This clone was seen more than once but under ten times. This rearrangement joins TRBV10-1 to TRBJ2-7, with 11 bases lining up with TRBD1. Germline loops: CDR1 WNHNN, CDR2 SYGVQD (reference sequence). CDR3 length: 13 amino acids. Germline trimming cut 8 bases from V and 4 bases from J; bases unmatched to any gene: 4. The CDR3 DNA reads TGCGCCAGCGCCCGGGACAGGGGGTACGAGCAGTACTTC. Translation gives CASARDRGYEQYF.

The chain employs TRBV4-1 and TRBJ2-7, with 7 bases that match TRBD1. CDR1 and CDR2 (germline): MGHRA, YSYEKL. The CDR3 has 15 amino acids. Trimming at V came to 0 bases and at J to 7 bases, leaving 9 bases not matched to a gene. CDR3 residues: CASSQDRTGGWEQYF. As DNA, the CDR3 is TGCGCCAGCAGCCAAGATCGGACAGGCGGCTGGGAGCAGTACTTC.

The chain is built from TRBV28 and TRBJ2-1, with TRBD2 identical over 14 bases. This CDR3 has 16 residues. The V and J ends lost 6 bases and 6 bases, in that order; junction bases with no gene match: 7. The germline CDR1 and CDR2 sequences are MDHEN and SYDVKM. In DNA, the CDR3 is TGTGCCAGCAGCACTAGGACTAGCGGGAGGTTCAATGAGCAGTTCTTC. This translates into CASSTRTSGRFNEQFF.